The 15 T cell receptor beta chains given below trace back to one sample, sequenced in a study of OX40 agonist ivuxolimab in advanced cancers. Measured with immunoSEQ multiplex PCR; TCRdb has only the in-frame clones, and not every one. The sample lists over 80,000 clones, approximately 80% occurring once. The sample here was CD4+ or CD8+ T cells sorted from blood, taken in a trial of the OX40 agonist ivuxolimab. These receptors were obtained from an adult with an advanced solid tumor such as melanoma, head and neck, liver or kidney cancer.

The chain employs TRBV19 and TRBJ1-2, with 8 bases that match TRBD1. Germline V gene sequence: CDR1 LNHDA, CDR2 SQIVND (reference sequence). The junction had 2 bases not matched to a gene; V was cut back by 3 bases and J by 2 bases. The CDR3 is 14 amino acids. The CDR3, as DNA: TGTGCCAGTAGTATCAGGGGGCAAAACTATGGCTACACCTTC. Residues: CASSIRGQNYGYTF. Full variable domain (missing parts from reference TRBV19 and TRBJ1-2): DGGITQSPKYLFRKEGQNVTLSCEQNLNHDAMYWYRQDPGQGLRLIYYSQIVNDFQKGDIAEGYSVSREKKESFPLTVTSAQKNPTAFYLCASSIRGQNYGYTFGSGTRLTVV.

The DNA of the CDR3 is TGTGCCAGCTCACCACGGACAGGGATGGATACGCAGTATTTT. This encodes CASSPRTGMDTQYF. The chain joins TRBV18 to TRBJ2-3; 8 positions match TRBD1. Germline V lookup: CDR1 KGHSH, CDR2 LQKENI. Trimming at V came to 1 base and at J to 6 bases, leaving 3 bases not matched to a gene. The CDR3 spans 14 residues. The full variable domain, completed using reference TRBV18 and TRBJ2-3, is NAGVMQNPRHLVRRRGQEARLRCSPMKGHSHVYWYRQLPEEGLKFMVYLQKENIIDESGMPKERFSAEFPKEGPSILRIQQVVRGDSAAYFCASSPRTGMDTQYFGPGTRLTVL.

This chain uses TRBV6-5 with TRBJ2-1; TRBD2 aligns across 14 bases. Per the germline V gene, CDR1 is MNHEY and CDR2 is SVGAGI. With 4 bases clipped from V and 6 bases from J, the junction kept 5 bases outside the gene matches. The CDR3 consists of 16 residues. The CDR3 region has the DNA TGTGCCAGCAGTTCAAAGACTAGCGGGGGGGTCAATGAGCAGTTCTTC. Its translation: CASSSKTSGGVNEQFF.

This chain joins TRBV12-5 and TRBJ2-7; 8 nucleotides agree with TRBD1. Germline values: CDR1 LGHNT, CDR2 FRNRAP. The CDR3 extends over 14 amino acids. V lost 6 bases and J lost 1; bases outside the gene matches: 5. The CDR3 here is CASGGQGLSYEQYF. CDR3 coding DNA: TGTGCTAGTGGCGGACAGGGACTTTCCTACGAGCAGTACTTC.

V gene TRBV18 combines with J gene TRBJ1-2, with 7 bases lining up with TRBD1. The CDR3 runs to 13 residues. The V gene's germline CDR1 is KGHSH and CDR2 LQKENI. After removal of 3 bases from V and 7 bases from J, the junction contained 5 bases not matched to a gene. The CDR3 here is CASSPGTDFGYTF. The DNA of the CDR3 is TGTGCCAGCTCACCCGGGACAGATTTTGGCTACACCTTC. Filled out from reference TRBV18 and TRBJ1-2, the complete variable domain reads NAGVMQNPRHLVRRRGQEARLRCSPMKGHSHVYWYRQLPEEGLKFMVYLQKENIIDESGMPKERFSAEFPKEGPSILRIQQVVRGDSAAYFCASSPGTDFGYTFGSGTRLTVV.

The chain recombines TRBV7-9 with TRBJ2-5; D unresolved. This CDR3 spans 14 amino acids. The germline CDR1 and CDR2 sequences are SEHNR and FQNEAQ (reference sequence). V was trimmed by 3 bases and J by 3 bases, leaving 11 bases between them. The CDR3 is CASSFRDSKETQYF. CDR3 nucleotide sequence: TGTGCCAGCAGCTTCCGAGACTCAAAAGAGACCCAGTACTTC.

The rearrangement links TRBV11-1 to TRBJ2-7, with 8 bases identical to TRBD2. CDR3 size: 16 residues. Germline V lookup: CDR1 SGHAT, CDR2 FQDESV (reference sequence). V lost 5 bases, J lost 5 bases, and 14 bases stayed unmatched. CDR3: CASSLEQSSGRNEQYF. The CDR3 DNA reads TGTGCCAGCAGCCTTGAGCAGTCTAGCGGGCGAAACGAGCAGTACTTC.

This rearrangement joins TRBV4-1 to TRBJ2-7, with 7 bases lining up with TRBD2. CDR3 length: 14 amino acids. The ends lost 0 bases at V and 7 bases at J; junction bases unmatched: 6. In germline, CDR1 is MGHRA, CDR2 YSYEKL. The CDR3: CASSQDPGGWEQYF. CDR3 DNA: TGCGCCAGCAGCCAAGACCCCGGGGGGTGGGAGCAGTACTTC.

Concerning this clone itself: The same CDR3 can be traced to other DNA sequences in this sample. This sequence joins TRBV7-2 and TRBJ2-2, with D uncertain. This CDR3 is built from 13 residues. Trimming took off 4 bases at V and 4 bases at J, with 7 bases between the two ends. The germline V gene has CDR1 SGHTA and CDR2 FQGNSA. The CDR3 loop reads CASSSLGTGELFF. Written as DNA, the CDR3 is TGTGCCAGCAGCTCCTTGGGCACCGGGGAGCTGTTTTTT.

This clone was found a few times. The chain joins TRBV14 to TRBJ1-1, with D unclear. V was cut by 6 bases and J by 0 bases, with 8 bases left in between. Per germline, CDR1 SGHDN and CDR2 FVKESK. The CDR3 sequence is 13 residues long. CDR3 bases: TGTGCCAGCAGTTTGACGGTGAACACTGAAGCTTTCTTT. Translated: CASSLTVNTEAFF.

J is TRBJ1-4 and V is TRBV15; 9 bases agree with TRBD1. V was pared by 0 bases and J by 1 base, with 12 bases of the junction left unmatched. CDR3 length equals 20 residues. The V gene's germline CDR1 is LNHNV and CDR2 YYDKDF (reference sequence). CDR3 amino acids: CATSRDKGQGIWQTNEKLFF. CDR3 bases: TGTGCCACCAGCAGAGATAAGGGACAGGGAATATGGCAAACTAATGAAAAACTGTTTTTT.

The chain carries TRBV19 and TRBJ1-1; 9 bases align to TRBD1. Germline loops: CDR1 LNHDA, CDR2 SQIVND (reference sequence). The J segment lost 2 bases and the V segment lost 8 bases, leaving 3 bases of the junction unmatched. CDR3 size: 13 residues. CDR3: CASSQGANTEAFF. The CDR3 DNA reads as TGTGCCAGTTCACAGGGGGCCAACACTGAAGCTTTCTTT.

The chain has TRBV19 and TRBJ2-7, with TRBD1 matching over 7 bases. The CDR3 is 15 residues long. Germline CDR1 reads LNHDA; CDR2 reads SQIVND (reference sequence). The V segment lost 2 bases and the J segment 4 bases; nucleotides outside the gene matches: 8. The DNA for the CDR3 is TGTGCCAGTAGTATACAGGAACAGGGGTTTTACGAGCAGTACTTC. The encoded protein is CASSIQEQGFYEQYF.

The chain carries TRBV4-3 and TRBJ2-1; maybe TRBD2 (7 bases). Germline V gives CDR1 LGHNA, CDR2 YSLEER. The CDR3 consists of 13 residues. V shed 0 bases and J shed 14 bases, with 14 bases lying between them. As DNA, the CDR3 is TGCGCCAGCAGCCAAGAACTCGGGGGGCTAGAGTTCTTC. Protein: CASSQELGGLEFF.

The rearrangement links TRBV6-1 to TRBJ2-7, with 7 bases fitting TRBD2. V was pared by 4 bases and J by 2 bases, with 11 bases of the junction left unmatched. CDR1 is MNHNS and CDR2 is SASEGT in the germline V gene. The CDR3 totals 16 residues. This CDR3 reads CASSGNWGGRPYEQYF. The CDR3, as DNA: TGTGCCAGCAGTGGCAATTGGGGGGGGAGACCCTACGAGCAGTACTTC.